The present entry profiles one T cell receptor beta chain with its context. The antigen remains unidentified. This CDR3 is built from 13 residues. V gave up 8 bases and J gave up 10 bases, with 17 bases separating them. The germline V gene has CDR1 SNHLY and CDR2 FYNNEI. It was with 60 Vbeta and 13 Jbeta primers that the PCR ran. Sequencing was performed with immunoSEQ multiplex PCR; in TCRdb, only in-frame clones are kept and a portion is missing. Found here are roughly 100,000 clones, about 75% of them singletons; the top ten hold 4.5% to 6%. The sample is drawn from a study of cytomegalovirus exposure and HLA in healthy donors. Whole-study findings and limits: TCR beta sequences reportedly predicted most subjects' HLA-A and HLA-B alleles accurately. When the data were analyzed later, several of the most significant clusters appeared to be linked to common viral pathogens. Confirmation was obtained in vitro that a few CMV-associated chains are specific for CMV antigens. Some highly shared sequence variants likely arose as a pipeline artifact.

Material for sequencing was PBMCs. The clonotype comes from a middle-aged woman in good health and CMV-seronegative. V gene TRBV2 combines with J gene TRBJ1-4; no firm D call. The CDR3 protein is CASYPGGEVKLFF. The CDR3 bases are TGTGCCAGCTACCCGGGAGGAGAGGTAAAACTGTTTTTT. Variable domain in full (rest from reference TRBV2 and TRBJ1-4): EPEVTQTPSHQVTQMGQEVILRCVPISNHLYFYWYRQILGQKVEFLVSFYNNEISEKSEIFDDQFSVERPDGSNFTLKIRSTKLEDSAMYFCASYPGGEVKLFFGSGTQLSVL.